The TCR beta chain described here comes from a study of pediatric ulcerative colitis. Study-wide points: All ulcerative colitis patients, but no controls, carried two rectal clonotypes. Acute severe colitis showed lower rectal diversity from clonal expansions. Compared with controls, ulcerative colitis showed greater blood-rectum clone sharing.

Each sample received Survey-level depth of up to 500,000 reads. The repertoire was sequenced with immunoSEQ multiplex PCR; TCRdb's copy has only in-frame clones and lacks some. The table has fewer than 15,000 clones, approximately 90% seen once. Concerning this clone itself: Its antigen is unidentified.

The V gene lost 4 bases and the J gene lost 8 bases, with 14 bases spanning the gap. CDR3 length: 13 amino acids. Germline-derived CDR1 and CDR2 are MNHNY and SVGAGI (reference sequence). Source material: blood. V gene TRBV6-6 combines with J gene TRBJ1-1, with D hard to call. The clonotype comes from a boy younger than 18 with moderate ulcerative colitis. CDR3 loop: CASSSSLYGEAFF. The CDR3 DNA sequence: TGTGCCAGCAGTTCCAGCCTTTATGGGGAAGCTTTCTTT.